Each of the 16 T cell receptor beta chains below was sequenced from the same sample in a study of regulatory T cells in long-lasting Graves disease. Researchers made TCR beta libraries by using iRepertoire HTBI primers and running Arm-PCR on CDR3 regions. Via MiXCR, TCRdb re-called the multiplex PCR reads, giving one row per CDR3 protein. Counted here are almost 350,000 distinct CDR3 sequences, around a fifth occurring once; the ten biggest clones make up less than 30%. Specified time point: persistent/refractory GD, antithyroid drugs over 5 years with positive TRAb. Preparation of the TCR library used RNA extracted from PBMCs. The sample in question was peripheral blood mononuclear cells (PBMCs), obtained when the disease was refractory, from a patient treated with antithyroid drugs. These receptor sequences come from a female donor with Graves disease.

Many counts were recorded for this clonotype. V is TRBV10-3 and J is TRBJ1-1, with TRBD1 identical over 9 bases. Trimming cost V 6 bases and J 0 bases; bases outside gene matches: 5. Looked up from germline, CDR1 is ENHRY and CDR2 is SYGVKD. The CDR3 runs to 15 residues. The CDR3 loop is CAISPGTGMNTEAFF. As DNA, the CDR3 is TGTGCCATCAGCCCTGGGACAGGGATGAACACTGAAGCTTTCTTT.

Ten or more counts support this clonotype. J is TRBJ1-1 and V is TRBV11-2, with D uncertain. Germline V gives CDR1 SGHAT, CDR2 FQNNGV. This CDR3 region has 14 residues. The germline V and J ends were trimmed by 2 bases and 2 bases, with 9 bases remaining between them. DNA of the CDR3: TGTGCCAGCAGCTTAAGGAACCCAAACACTGAAGCTTTCTTT. It specifies CASSLRNPNTEAFF.

Concerning this clonotype: One junction end disagrees with the germline gene, perhaps due to a read error. The chain employs TRBV6-1 and TRBJ2-3; 12 bases agree with TRBD1. The CDR3 is made up of 15 amino acids. Germline CDR1 and CDR2: MNHNS and SASEGT. CDR3 DNA: TGTGCCGGCAGGCCCGGGACAGGGGGCATTAATACGCAGTATTTT. Its translation is CAGRPGTGGINTQYF.

V gene TRBV10-3 combines with J gene TRBJ1-5, with D hard to call. CDR1 and CDR2 from the germline V gene are ENHRY and SYGVKD. The CDR3 length is 14 residues. Deletions cut 4 bases from V and 2 bases from J, with 9 bases between. The DNA for the CDR3 is TGTGCCATCAGTGCTGCAGGTGGCAATCAGCCCCAGCATTTT. This encodes CAISAAGGNQPQHF.

Here the CDR3 reads CASSFDRGDSNYGYTF. CDR3 sequence (DNA): TGTGCCAGCAGTTTCGACAGGGGGGATTCTAACTATGGCTACACCTTC. The rearrangement joins TRBV28 to TRBJ1-2; 9 nucleotides agree with TRBD1. Germline values: CDR1 MDHEN, CDR2 SYDVKM. The length of the CDR3 is 16 residues. J gave up 0 bases and V 3 bases, and 5 bases lay outside the gene matches.

The chain employs TRBV29-1 and TRBJ1-1; TRBD1 matches 7 bases. The CDR3 has 13 amino acids. Trimming cost V 6 bases and J 1 base; bases outside gene matches: 5. Germline CDR1 SQVTM, CDR2 ANQGSEA. CDR3 bases: TGCAGCGTGATGACAGGGCAGAACACTGAAGCTTTCTTT. It is translated as CSVMTGQNTEAFF.

This clonotype was seen only a few times. CDR3 in amino acids: CASLTGGENTIYF. As DNA, the CDR3 is TGTGCCAGCCTCACAGGGGGGGAAAACACCATATATTTT. The chain combines TRBV7-9 with TRBJ1-3, with 8 bases identical to TRBD1. The V gene end was trimmed by 8 bases and the J gene end by 6 bases; junction bases not matched to a gene: 6. The CDR3 runs to 13 residues. The germline V gene has CDR1 SEHNR and CDR2 FQNEAQ (reference sequence).

CDR3 in amino acids: CAISDRVATYEQYF. The CDR3 DNA reads TGTGCCATCAGTGACAGGGTAGCCACCTACGAGCAGTACTTC. The gene calls are TRBV10-3 and TRBJ2-7; D might be TRBD1 (5 bases). Between the trimmed V and J ends, which lost 3 bases and 2 bases, there was a span of 11 bases. The CDR3 spans 14 residues. Per germline, CDR1 ENHRY and CDR2 SYGVKD.

The rearrangement uses TRBV6-1 and TRBJ1-1; possibly TRBD1 for D (5 bases). Deletions cut 7 bases from V and 5 bases from J, with 17 bases between. From germline, CDR1 is MNHNS and CDR2 SASEGT. This CDR3 contains 14 residues. CDR3 sequence (DNA): TGTGCCAGCACCGAAGTGGGGGGGTTGACTGAAGCTTTCTTT. This codes for CASTEVGGLTEAFF.

With respect to this clonotype: This could be a read error, since a much larger clone is one nucleotide away. The chain couples TRBV28 to TRBJ2-7, with TRBD2 matching over 7 bases. The CDR3 has 14 amino acids. Germline lookup yields CDR1 MDHEN and CDR2 SYDVKM. The CDR3 bases are TGTGCCGGCAGTTTAGGGGAGGGAAACTACGAGCAGTACTTC. Translated, it gives CAGSLGEGNYEQYF.

The chain combines TRBV30 with TRBJ2-2; TRBD1 aligns across 10 bases. CDR1 and CDR2 (germline): GTSNPN, SVGIG (reference sequence). The CDR3 loop spans 14 amino acids. Trimming took 5 bases from V and 5 from J; bases not matched to a gene: 5. The CDR3 DNA follows: TGTGCCTGGTCGCCGGGACAGGGGACCGGGGAGCTGTTTTTT. Translation gives CAWSPGQGTGELFF.

This clonotype was observed a few times. This CDR3 reads CASSLDPGKKTQYF. The CDR3 nucleotides are TGTGCCAGCAGCTTAGATCCTGGAAAAAAGACCCAGTACTTC. The genes are TRBV7-2 and TRBJ2-5; D gene unclear. CDR1 SGHTA and CDR2 FQGNSA come from the germline V gene. CDR3 length: 14 residues. Trimming took 1 base from V and 6 from J, leaving 12 bases between them.

The V and J genes are TRBV9 and TRBJ2-1; D might be TRBD1 or TRBD2, each matching 6 bases. Trimming shortened V by 4 bases and J by 5 bases, and 22 bases separated the two germline ends. The CDR3 loop spans 17 amino acids. Looked up from germline, CDR1 is SGDLS and CDR2 is YYNGEE. CDR3 protein: CASSQDRRRTIHNEQFF. For the CDR3, the DNA is TGTGCCAGCAGCCAAGACAGGAGGCGGACTATTCACAATGAGCAGTTCTTC. The full variable domain, in which reference TRBV9 and TRBJ2-1 provide the parts outside the CDR3, is DSGVTQTPKHLITATGQRVTLRCSPRSGDLSVYWYQQSLDQGLQFLIQYYNGEERAKGNILERFSAQQFPDLHSELNLSSLELGDSALYFCASSQDRRRTIHNEQFFGPGTRLTVL.

The chain couples TRBV28 to TRBJ2-4; D is perhaps TRBD1 (5 bases). The end of the DNA is better explained by TRBJ2-1, so the J call may be wrong. CDR1 and CDR2 from the germline V gene are MDHEN and SYDVKM. This CDR3 contains 11 residues. CDR3 amino acids: CASTAGPEQFF. DNA of the CDR3: TGTGCCAGCACCGCAGGGCCTGAGCAGTTCTTC.

This clonotype was detected many times. This sequence joins TRBV20-1 and TRBJ2-7, with 7 bases identical to TRBD2. The CDR3 sequence is 13 residues long. The trim removed 1 base at V and 5 bases at J, leaving 5 bases unmatched. CDR1 and CDR2 from the germline V gene are DFQATT and SNEGSKA (reference sequence). The CDR3 region is CSARGLARNEQYF. The CDR3 DNA reads as TGCAGTGCTAGAGGACTAGCTAGGAACGAGCAGTACTTC.

Here the CDR3 reads CASSLTAGRTDTQYF. The CDR3 nucleotides are TGTGCCAGCAGTTTAACGGCGGGACGCACAGATACGCAGTATTTT. This chain uses TRBV27 with TRBJ2-3, with a possible D match to TRBD2 (6 bases). The CDR3 is 15 residues long. Germline loops: CDR1 MNHEY, CDR2 SMNVEV (reference sequence). V lost 2 bases and J lost 1, with 10 bases in between.